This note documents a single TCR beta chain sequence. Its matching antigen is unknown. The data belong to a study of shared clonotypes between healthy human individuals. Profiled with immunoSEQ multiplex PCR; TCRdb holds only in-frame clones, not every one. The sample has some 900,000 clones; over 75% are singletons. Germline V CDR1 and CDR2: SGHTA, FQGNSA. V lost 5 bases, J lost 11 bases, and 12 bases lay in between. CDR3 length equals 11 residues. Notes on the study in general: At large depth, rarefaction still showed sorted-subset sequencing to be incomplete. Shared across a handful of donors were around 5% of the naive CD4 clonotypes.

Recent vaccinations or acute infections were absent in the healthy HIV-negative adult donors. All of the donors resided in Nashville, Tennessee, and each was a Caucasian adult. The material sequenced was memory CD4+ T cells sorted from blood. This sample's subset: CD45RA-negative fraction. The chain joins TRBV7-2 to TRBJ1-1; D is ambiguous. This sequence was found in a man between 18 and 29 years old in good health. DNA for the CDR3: TGTGCCAGCAGCCTCCGGGAATGGGCTTTCTTT. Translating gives CASSLREWAFF.